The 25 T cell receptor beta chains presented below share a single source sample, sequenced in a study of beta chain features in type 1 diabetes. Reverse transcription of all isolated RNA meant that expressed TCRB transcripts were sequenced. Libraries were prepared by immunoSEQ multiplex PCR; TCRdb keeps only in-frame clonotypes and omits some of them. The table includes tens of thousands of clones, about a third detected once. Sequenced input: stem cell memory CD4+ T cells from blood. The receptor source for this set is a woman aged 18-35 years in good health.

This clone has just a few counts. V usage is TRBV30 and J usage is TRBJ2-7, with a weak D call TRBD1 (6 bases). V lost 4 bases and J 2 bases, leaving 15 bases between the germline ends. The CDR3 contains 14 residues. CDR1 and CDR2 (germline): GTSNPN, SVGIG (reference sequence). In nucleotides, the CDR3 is TGTGCCTGGACCTTGACAGGCCCCCCCTACGAGCAGTACTTC. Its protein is CAWTLTGPPYEQYF. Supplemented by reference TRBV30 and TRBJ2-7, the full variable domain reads SQTIHQWPATLVQPVGSPLSLECTVEGTSNPNLYWYRQAAGRGLQLLFYSVGIGQISSEVPQNLSASRPQDRQFILSSKKLLLSDSGFYLCAWTLTGPPYEQYFGPGTRLTVT.

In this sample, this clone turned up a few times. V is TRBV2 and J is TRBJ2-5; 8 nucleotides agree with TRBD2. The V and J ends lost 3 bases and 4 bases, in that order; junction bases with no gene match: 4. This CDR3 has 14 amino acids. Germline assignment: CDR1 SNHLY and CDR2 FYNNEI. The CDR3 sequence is CASSDGLAGETQYF. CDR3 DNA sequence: TGTGCCAGCAGTGATGGACTAGCAGGAGAGACCCAGTACTTC.

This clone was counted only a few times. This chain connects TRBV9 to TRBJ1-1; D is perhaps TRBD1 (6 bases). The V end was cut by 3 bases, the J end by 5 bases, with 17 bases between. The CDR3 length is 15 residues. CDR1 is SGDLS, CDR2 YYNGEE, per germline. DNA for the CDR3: TGTGCCAGCAGCGGACCCACAGGGATCAAAACTGAAGCTTTCTTT. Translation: CASSGPTGIKTEAFF.

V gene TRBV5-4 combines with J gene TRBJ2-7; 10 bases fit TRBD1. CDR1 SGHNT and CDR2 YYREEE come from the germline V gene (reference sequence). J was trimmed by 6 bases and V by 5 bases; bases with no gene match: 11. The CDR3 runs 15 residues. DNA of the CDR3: TGTGCCAGCAGGCAAGGGACAGGGGTTTTGGGCGAGCAGTACTTC. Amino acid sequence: CASRQGTGVLGEQYF.

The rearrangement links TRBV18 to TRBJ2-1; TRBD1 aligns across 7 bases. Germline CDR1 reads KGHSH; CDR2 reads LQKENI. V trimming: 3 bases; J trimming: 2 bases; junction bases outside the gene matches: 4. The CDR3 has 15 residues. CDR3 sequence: CASSPTTGTYNEQFF. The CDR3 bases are TGTGCCAGCTCACCTACGACAGGGACCTACAATGAGCAGTTCTTC.

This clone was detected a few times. CDR3 sequence: CASRPGQGRYTDTQYF. CDR3 bases: TGCGCCAGCAGACCCGGACAGGGACGATACACAGATACGCAGTATTTT. This chain uses TRBV4-1 with TRBJ2-3, with 8 bases lining up with TRBD1. The germline V gene encodes CDR1 MGHRA and CDR2 YSYEKL. The trim removed 6 bases at V and 2 bases at J, leaving 10 bases unmatched. The CDR3 consists of 16 residues.

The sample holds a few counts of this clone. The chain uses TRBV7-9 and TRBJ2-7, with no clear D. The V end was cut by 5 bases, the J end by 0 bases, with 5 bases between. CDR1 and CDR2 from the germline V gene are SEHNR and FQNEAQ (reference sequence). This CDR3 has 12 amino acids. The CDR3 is CASSPSSYEQYF. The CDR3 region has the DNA TGTGCCAGCAGCCCCAGCTCCTACGAGCAGTACTTC.

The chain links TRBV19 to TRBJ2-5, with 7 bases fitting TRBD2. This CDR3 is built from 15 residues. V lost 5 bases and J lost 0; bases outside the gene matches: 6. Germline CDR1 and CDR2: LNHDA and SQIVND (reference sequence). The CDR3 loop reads CASSPQRGYQETQYF. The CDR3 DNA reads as TGTGCCAGTAGTCCCCAGCGGGGTTACCAAGAGACCCAGTACTTC.

This CDR3 is CASSRQSLAGDEQYF. Written as DNA, the CDR3 is TGCGCCAGCAGCCGCCAGAGTCTAGCGGGAGACGAGCAGTACTTC. V gene TRBV5-1 combines with J gene TRBJ2-7; 10 nucleotides line up with TRBD2. V lost 4 bases to trimming and J lost 5 bases; unmatched junction nucleotides: 9. The germline CDR1 and CDR2 sequences are SGHRS and YFSETQ. The CDR3 sequence is 15 residues long.

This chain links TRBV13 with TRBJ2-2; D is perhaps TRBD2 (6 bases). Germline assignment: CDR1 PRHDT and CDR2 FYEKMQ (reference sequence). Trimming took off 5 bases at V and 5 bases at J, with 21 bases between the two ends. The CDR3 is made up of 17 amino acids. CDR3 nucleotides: TGTGCCAGCAGCCCGTTCACGGGGGAAGGTATTACCGGGGAGCTGTTTTTT. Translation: CASSPFTGEGITGELFF.

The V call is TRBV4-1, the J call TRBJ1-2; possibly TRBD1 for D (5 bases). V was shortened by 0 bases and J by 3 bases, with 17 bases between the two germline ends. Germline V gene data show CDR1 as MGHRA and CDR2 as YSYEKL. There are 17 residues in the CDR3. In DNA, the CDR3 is TGCGCCAGCAGCCAAGATCGTATATCGACAGAGCACTATGGCTACACCTTC. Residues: CASSQDRISTEHYGYTF.

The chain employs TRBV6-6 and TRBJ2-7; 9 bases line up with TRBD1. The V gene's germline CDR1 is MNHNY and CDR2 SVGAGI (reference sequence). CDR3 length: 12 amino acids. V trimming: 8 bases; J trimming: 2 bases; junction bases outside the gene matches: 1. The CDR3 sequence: CASGTGTYEQYF. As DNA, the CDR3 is TGTGCCAGCGGGACAGGGACCTACGAGCAGTACTTC.

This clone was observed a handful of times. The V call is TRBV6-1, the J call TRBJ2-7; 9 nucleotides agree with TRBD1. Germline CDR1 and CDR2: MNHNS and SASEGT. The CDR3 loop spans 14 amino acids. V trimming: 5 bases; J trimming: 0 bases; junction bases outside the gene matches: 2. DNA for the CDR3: TGTGCCAGCAGTACAGGGGGCCACTCCTACGAGCAGTACTTC. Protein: CASSTGGHSYEQYF.

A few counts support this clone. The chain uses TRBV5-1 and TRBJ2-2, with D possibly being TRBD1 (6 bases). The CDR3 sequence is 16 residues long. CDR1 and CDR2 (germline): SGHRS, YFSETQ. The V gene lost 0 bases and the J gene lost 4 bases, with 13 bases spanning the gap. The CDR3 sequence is CASSLVNRAATGELFF. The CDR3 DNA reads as TGCGCCAGCAGCTTGGTCAACAGGGCGGCCACCGGGGAGCTGTTTTTT. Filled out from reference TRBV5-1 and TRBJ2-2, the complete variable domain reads KAGVTQTPRYLIKTRGQQVTLSCSPISGHRSVSWYQQTPGQGLQFLFEYFSETQRNKGNFPGRFSGRQFSNSRSEMNVSTLELGDSALYLCASSLVNRAATGELFFGEGSRLTVL.

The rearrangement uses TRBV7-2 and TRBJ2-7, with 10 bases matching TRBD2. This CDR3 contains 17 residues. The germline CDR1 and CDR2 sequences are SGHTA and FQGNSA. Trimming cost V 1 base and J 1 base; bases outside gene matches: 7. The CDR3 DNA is TGTGCCAGCAGCTTAGGGACTAGCGGTTTGATGTCCTACGAGCAGTACTTC. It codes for CASSLGTSGLMSYEQYF.

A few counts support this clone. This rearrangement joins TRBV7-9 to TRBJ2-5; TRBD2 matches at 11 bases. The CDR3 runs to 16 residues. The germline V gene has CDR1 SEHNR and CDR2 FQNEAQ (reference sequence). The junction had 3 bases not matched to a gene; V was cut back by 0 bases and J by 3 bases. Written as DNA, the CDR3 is TGTGCCAGCAGCTTAGCCCAACTAGCGGGGGAAGAGACCCAGTACTTC. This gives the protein CASSLAQLAGEETQYF.

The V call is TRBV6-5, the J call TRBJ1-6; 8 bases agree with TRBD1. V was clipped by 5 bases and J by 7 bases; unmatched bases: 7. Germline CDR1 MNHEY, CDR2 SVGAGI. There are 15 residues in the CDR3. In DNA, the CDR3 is TGTGCCAGCAGTCCTCGGACAGGGCGGAATTCACCCCTCCACTTT. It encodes CASSPRTGRNSPLHF.

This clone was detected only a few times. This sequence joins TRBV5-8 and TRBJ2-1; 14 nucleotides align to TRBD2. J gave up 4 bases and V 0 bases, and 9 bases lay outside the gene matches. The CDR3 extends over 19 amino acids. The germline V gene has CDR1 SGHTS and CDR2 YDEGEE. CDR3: CASSLELGTSGGPYNEQFF. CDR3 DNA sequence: TGTGCCAGCAGCTTGGAGTTAGGGACTAGCGGGGGCCCTTACAATGAGCAGTTCTTC.

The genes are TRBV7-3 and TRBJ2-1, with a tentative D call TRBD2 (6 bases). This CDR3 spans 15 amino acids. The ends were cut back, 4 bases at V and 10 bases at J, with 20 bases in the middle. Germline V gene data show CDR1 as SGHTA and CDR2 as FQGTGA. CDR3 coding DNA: TGTGCCAGCAGCTCAACCGGCGGGGACCCCAGAGAGCAGTTCTTC. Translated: CASSSTGGDPREQFF.

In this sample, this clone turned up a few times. In nucleotides, the CDR3 is TGCAGTGCTGGGGGGTGGGCTGAAGCTTTCTTT. Residues: CSAGGWAEAFF. This chain uses TRBV20-1 with TRBJ1-1; perhaps TRBD1 as D (5 bases). Trimming pared 5 bases from V and 6 bases from J, leaving 10 bases between. The CDR3 totals 11 residues. CDR1 DFQATT and CDR2 SNEGSKA come from the germline V gene (reference sequence).

The CDR3 loop is CASSVLGTSGDTQYF. Written as DNA, the CDR3 is TGTGCCAGCAGTGTCCTCGGGACTAGCGGGGATACGCAGTATTTT. V is TRBV2 and J is TRBJ2-3; 12 bases align to TRBD2. This CDR3 spans 15 amino acids. Germline assignment: CDR1 SNHLY and CDR2 FYNNEI. V gave up 4 bases and J gave up 6 bases; unmatched junction bases: 5.

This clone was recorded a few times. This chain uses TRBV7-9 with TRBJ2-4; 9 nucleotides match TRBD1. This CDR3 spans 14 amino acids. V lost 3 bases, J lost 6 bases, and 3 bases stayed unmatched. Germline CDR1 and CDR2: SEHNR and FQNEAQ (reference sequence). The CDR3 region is CASSFGQGINIQYF. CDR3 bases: TGTGCCAGCAGCTTCGGACAGGGGATAAACATTCAGTACTTC. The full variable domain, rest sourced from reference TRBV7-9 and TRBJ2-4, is DTGVSQNPRHKITKRGQNVTFRCDPISEHNRLYWYRQTLGQGPEFLTYFQNEAQLEKSRLLSDRFSAERPKGSFSTLEIQRTEQGDSAMYLCASSFGQGINIQYFGAGTRLSVL.

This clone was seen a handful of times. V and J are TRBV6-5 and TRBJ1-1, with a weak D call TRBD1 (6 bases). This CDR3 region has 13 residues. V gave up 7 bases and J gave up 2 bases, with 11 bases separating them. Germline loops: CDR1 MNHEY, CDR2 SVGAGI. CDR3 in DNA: TGTGCCAGCACCTCGACAGGAAACACTGAAGCTTTCTTT. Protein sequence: CASTSTGNTEAFF.

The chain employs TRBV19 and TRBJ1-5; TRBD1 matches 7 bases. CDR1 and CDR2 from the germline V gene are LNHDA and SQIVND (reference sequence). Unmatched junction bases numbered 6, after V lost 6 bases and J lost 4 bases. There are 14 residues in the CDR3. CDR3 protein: CASSPGQKNQPQHF. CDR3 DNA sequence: TGTGCCAGTAGCCCGGGACAGAAGAATCAGCCCCAGCATTTT. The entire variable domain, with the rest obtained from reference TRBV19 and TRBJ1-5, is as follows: DGGITQSPKYLFRKEGQNVTLSCEQNLNHDAMYWYRQDPGQGLRLIYYSQIVNDFQKGDIAEGYSVSREKKESFPLTVTSAQKNPTAFYLCASSPGQKNQPQHFGDGTRLSIL.

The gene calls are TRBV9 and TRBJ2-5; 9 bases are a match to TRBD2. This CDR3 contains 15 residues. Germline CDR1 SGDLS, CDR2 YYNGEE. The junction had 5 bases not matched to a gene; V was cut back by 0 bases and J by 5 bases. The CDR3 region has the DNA TGTGCCAGCAGCGTAGGCGGGAGGGCCGGGGAGACCCAGTACTTC. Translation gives CASSVGGRAGETQYF. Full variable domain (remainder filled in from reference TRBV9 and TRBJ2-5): DSGVTQTPKHLITATGQRVTLRCSPRSGDLSVYWYQQSLDQGLQFLIQYYNGEERAKGNILERFSAQQFPDLHSELNLSSLELGDSALYFCASSVGGRAGETQYFGPGTRLLVL.